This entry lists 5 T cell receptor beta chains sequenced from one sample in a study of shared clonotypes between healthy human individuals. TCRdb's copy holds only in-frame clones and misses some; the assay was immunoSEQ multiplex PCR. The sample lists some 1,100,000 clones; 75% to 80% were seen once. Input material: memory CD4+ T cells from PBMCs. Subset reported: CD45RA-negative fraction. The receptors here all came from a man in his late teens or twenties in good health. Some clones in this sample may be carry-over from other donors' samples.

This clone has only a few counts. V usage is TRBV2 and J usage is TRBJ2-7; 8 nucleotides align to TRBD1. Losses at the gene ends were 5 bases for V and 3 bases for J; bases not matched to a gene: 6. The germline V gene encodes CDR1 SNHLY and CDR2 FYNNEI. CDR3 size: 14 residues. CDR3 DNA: TGTGCCAGCAGTCCCCGGACAGGGATCTACGAGCAGTACTTC. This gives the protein CASSPRTGIYEQYF.

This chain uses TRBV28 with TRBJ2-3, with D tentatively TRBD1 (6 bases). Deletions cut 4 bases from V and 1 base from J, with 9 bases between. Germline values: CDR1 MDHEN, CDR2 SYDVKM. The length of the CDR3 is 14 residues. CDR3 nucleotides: TGTGCCAGCAGTTCGACAGGCGGCACAGATACGCAGTATTTT. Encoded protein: CASSSTGGTDTQYF.

CDR3 coding DNA: TGTGCCAGCAGTGGACAAAGCGGGAGGACCGGGGAGCTGTTTTTT. This codes for CASSGQSGRTGELFF. The rearrangement joins TRBV6-1 to TRBJ2-2, with 9 positions matching TRBD2. Per germline, CDR1 MNHNS and CDR2 SASEGT. CDR3 size: 15 residues. V dropped 4 bases and J dropped 5; count of bases not matched to a gene: 5.

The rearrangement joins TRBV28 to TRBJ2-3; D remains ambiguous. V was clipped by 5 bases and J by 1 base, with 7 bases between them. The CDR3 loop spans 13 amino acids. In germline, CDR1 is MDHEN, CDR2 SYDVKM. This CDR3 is CASSGRGTDTQYF. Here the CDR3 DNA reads TGTGCCAGCAGTGGCAGAGGCACAGATACGCAGTATTTT.

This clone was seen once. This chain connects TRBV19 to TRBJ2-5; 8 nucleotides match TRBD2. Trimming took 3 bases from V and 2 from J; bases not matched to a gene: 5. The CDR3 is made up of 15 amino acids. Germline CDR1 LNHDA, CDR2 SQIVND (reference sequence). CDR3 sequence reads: CASSIMGGGQETQYF. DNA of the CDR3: TGTGCCAGTAGTATCATGGGCGGGGGGCAAGAGACCCAGTACTTC.